The 6 T cell receptor beta chains presented below share a single source sample, sequenced in a study of CD8 T cells in Susac syndrome. RNA amounts of about 0.45 to 1 ug underwent reverse transcription with random hexamers. One entry per CDR3 protein, called by TCRdb with MiXCR from the immunoSEQ multiplex PCR reads. The repertoire holds around 140,000 distinct CDR3 sequences, with 85% to 95% as singletons. Sequences were obtained from CD4+ T cells from PBMCs. These receptors were collected from a human donor with multiple sclerosis.

This chain uses TRBV6-5 with TRBJ2-5, with TRBD2 matching 8 bases. CDR3 length: 13 amino acids. Germline assignment: CDR1 MNHEY and CDR2 SVGAGI. Trimming at V came to 6 bases and at J to 6 bases, leaving 6 bases not matched to a gene. The CDR3 DNA is TGTGCCAGCAGGCCCGGACTAGCCAAGACCCAGTACTTC. It translates to CASRPGLAKTQYF.

This chain links TRBV30 with TRBJ1-3; no clear D. The CDR3 totals 11 residues. CDR1 is GTSNPN, CDR2 SVGIG, per germline (reference sequence). With 5 bases removed from V and 4 bases from J, the gap between germline ends came to 6 bases. The CDR3, as DNA: TGTGCCTGGGCCAGAGGAAACACCATATATTTT. Translated, it gives CAWARGNTIYF.

The V and J genes are TRBV12-3 or TRBV12-4 and TRBJ1-2; D uncertain. V shed 5 bases and J shed 2 bases, with 6 bases lying between them. The CDR3 extends over 12 amino acids. The CDR3: CASSNDNYGYTF. CDR3 nucleotides: TGTGCCAGCAGTAACGACAACTATGGCTACACCTTC.

The gene calls are TRBV9 and TRBJ2-1, with TRBD2 matching over 11 bases. Trimming at V came to 0 bases and at J to 8 bases, leaving 4 bases not matched to a gene. The CDR3 runs to 15 residues. Per the germline V gene, CDR1 is SGDLS and CDR2 is YYNGEE. CDR3 DNA sequence: TGTGCCAGCAGCGTAGCTGGGACTAGCGGATATGAGCAGTTCTTC. This translates into CASSVAGTSGYEQFF.

This chain joins TRBV20-1 and TRBJ2-6; possibly TRBD1 for D (6 bases). In germline, CDR1 is DFQATT, CDR2 SNEGSKA (reference sequence). The CDR3 is made up of 18 amino acids. V lost 1 base to trimming and J lost 0 bases, with 16 bases between them. DNA for the CDR3: TGCAGTGCTAGAGCCGGAGGACAGATCAGCTCTGGGGCCAACGTCCTGACTTTC. Its protein product is CSARAGGQISSGANVLTF.

The chain recombines TRBV7-2 with TRBJ1-1; D is undetermined. V was pared by 5 bases and J by 0 bases, with 10 bases between. Germline CDR1 reads SGHTA; CDR2 reads FQGNSA. The CDR3 has 14 amino acids. CDR3 protein: CASSLRNMNTEAFF. DNA of the CDR3: TGTGCCAGCAGCCTCAGGAACATGAACACTGAAGCTTTCTTT. Variable domain in full (rest from reference TRBV7-2 and TRBJ1-1): GAGVSQSPSNKVTEKGKDVELRCDPISGHTALYWYRQSLGQGLEFLIYFQGNSAPDKSGLPSDRFSAERTGGSVSTLTIQRTQQEDSAVYLCASSLRNMNTEAFFGQGTRLTVV.